Described below is a single T cell receptor (beta chain) sequence and its context. The data are from a study of neoadjuvant anti-PD-1 for oral cavity cancer. Overall study context: Patients without progression got a fourth dose around day 43.

Assay: immunoSEQ multiplex PCR; the TCRdb copy retains only in-frame clones and omits some. The data contain about 12,000 clones, roughly 70% of them singletons. Specified time point: after neoadjuvant nivolumab, at surgical resection. The patients had HPV-negative, locally advanced oral cavity squamous cell carcinoma. The sample in question was PBMCs, obtained after nivolumab (anti-PD-1) treatment. The sequence came from a person aged 40 to 85 with oral cavity squamous cell carcinoma.

CDR3 DNA: TGTGCCAGCAGCCTCAGGACTAGCGGGAGCCAAGAGCAGTACTTC. Amino acid sequence: CASSLRTSGSQEQYF. The chain joins TRBV28 to TRBJ2-7, with 13 bases that match TRBD2. The CDR3 totals 15 residues. Germline CDR1 and CDR2: MDHEN and SYDVKM. Germline trimming cut 6 bases from V and 7 bases from J; bases unmatched to any gene: 9.